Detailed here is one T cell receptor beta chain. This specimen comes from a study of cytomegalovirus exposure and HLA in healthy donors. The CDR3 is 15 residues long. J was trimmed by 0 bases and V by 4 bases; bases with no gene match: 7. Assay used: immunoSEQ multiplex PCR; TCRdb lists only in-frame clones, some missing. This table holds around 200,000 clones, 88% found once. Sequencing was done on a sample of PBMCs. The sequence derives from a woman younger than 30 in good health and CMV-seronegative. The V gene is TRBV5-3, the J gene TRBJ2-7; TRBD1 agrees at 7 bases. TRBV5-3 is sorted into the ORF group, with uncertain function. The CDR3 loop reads CARSLRDSFSYEQYF. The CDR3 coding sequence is TGTGCCAGAAGCCTACGGGACAGTTTCTCCTACGAGCAGTACTTC.